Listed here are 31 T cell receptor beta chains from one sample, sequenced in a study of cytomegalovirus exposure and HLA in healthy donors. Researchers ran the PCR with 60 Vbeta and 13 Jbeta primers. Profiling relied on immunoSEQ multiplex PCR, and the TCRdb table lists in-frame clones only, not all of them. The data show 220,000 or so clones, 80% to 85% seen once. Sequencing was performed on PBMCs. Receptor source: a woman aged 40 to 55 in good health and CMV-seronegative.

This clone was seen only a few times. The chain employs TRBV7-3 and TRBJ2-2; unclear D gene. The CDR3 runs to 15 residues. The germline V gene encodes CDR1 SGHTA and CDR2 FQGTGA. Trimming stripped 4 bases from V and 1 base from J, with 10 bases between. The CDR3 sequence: CASSSLAGNTGELFF. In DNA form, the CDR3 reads TGTGCCAGCAGCTCATTAGCCGGGAACACCGGGGAGCTGTTTTTT.

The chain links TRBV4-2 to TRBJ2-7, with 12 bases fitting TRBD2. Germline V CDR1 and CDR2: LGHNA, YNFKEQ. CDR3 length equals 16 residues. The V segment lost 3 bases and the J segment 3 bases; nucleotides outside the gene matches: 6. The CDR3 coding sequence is TGTGCCAGCAGCCAGGGGACTAGCGGGTCCATCTACGAGCAGTACTTC. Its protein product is CASSQGTSGSIYEQYF.

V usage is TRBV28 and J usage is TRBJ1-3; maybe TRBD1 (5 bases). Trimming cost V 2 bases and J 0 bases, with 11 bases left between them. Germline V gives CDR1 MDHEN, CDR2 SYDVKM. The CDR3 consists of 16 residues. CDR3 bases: TGTGCCAGCAGTTTAGACCAGGGCCACTCTGGAAACACCATATATTTT. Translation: CASSLDQGHSGNTIYF.

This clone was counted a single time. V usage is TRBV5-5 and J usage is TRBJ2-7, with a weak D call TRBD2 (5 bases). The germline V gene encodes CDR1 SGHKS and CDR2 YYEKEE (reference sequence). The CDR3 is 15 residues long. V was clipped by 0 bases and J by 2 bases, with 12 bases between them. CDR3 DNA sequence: TGTGCCAGCAGCTTGGATGAGGGATTTACCTACGAGCAGTACTTC. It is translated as CASSLDEGFTYEQYF.

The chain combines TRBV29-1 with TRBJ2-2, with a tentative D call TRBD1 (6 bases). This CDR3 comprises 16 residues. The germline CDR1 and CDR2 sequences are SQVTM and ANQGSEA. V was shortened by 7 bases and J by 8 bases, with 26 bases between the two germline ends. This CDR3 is CSALPVEGVVEGELFF. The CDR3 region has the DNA TGCAGCGCCCTCCCCGTCGAGGGGGTCGTTGAGGGGGAGCTGTTTTTT.

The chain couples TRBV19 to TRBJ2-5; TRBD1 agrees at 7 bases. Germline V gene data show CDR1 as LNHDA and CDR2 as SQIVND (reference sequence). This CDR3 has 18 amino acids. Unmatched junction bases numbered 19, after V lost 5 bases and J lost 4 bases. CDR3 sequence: CASSLSWGTEIGIETQYF. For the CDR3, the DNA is TGTGCCAGTAGTTTATCGTGGGGGACAGAGATTGGGATAGAGACCCAGTACTTC.

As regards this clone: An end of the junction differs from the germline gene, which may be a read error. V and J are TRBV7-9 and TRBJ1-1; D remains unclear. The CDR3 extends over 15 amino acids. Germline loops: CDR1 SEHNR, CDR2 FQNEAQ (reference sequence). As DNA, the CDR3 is TGTTCCAGCAGCCTCATCAGCGGACCGAACACTGAAGCTTTCTTT. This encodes CSSSLISGPNTEAFF.

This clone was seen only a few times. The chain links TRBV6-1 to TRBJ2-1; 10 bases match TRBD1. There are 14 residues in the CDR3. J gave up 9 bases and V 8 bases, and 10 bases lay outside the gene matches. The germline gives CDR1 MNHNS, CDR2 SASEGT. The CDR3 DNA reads TGTGCCAGCGGAGCCTGGGACAGGGGTGGTGAGCAGTTCTTC. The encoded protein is CASGAWDRGGEQFF.

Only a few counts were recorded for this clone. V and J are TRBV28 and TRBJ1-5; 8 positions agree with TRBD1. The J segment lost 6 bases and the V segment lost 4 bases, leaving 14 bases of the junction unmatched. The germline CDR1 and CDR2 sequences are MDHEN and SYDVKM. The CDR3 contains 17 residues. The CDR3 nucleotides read TGTGCCAGCAGTTCGGGACAGGCCGAGCCGCTTGGTCAGCCCCAGCATTTT. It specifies CASSSGQAEPLGQPQHF.

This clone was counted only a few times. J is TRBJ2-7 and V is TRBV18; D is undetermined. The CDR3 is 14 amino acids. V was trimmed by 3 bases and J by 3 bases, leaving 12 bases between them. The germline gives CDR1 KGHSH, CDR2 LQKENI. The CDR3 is CASSPAQSNYEQYF. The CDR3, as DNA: TGTGCCAGCTCACCGGCCCAGTCAAACTACGAGCAGTACTTC.

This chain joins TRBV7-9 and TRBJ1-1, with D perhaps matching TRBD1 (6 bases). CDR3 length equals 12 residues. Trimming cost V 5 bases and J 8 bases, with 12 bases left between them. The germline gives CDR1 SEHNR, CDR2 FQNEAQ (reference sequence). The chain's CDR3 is CASSPRTEEAFF. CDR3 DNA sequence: TGTGCCAGCAGCCCCCGGACAGAAGAAGCTTTCTTT. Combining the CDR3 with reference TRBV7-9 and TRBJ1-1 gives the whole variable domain DTGVSQNPRHKITKRGQNVTFRCDPISEHNRLYWYRQTLGQGPEFLTYFQNEAQLEKSRLLSDRFSAERPKGSFSTLEIQRTEQGDSAMYLCASSPRTEEAFFGQGTRLTVV.

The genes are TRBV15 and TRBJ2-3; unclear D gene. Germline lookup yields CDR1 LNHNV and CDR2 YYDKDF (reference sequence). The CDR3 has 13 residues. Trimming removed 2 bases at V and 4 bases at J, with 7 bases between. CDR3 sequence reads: CATSRQVSDTQYF. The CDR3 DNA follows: TGTGCCACCAGCAGACAGGTCTCAGATACGCAGTATTTT.

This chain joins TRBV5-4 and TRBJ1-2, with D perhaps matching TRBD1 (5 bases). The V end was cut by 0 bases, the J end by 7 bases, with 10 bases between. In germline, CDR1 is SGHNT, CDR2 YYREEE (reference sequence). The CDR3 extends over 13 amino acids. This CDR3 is CASSLAGGGGYTF. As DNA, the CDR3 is TGTGCCAGCAGCTTGGCCGGGGGGGGTGGCTACACCTTC.

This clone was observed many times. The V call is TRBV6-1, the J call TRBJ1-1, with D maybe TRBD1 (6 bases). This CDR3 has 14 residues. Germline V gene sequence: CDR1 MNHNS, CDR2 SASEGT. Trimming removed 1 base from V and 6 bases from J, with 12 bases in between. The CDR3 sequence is CASSEGPDRSEAFF. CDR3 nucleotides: TGTGCCAGCAGTGAAGGGCCCGACAGGTCTGAAGCTTTCTTT.

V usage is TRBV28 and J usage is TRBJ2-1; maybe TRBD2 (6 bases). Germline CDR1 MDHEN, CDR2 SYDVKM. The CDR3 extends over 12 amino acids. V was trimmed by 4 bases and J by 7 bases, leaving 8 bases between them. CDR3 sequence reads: CASSSSGNEQFF. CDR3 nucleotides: TGTGCCAGCAGTTCCAGCGGGAATGAGCAGTTCTTC.

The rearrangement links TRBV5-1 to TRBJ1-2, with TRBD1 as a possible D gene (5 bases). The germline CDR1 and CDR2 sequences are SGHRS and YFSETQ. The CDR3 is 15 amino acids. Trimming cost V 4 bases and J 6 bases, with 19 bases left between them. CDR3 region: CASSTQPGTPNGYTF. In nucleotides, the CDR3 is TGCGCCAGCAGCACTCAACCCGGGACTCCGAATGGCTACACCTTC.

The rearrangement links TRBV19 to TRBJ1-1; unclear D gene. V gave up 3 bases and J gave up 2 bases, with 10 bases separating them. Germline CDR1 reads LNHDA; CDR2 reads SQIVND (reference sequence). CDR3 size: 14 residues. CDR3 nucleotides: TGTGCCAGTAGTATCAGCGCTTACAACACTGAAGCTTTCTTT. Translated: CASSISAYNTEAFF.

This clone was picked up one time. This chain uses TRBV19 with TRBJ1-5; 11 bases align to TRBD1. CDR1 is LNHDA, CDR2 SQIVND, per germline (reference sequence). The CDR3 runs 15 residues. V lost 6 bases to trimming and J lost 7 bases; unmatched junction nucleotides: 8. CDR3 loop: CASSERRTGGQPQHF. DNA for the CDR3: TGTGCCAGTAGCGAACGAAGGACAGGGGGCCAGCCCCAGCATTTT.

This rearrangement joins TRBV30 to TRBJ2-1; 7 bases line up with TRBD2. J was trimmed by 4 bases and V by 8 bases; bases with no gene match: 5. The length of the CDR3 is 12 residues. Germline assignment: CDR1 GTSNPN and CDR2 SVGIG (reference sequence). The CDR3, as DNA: TGTGCCGGGCAGCGGGGTTACAATGAGCAGTTCTTC. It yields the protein CAGQRGYNEQFF.

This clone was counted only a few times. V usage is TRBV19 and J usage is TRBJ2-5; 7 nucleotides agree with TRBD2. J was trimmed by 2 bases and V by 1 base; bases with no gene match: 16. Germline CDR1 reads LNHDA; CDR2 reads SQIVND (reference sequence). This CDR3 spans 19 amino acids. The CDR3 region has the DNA TGTGCCAGTAGTATAGTCCCCGGTTTCAGCCAGCGGGGTCAAGAGACCCAGTACTTC. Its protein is CASSIVPGFSQRGQETQYF.

The CDR3 sequence: CASSLGTSGRYEQYF. Written as DNA, the CDR3 is TGTGCCAGCAGTTTAGGGACTAGCGGGAGGTACGAGCAGTACTTC. V usage is TRBV28 and J usage is TRBJ2-7, with 15 bases fitting TRBD2. This CDR3 contains 15 residues. V lost 2 bases to trimming and J lost 4 bases; unmatched junction nucleotides: 0. The germline V gene encodes CDR1 MDHEN and CDR2 SYDVKM. Filled out from reference TRBV28 and TRBJ2-7, the complete variable domain reads DVKVTQSSRYLVKRTGEKVFLECVQDMDHENMFWYRQDPGLGLRLIYFSYDVKMKEKGDIPEGYSVSREKKERFSLILESASTNQTSMYLCASSLGTSGRYEQYFGPGTRLTVT.

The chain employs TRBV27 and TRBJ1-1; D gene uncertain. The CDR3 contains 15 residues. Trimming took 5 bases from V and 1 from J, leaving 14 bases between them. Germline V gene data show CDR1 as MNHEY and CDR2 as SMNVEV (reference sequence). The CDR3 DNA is TGTGCCAGCAGTCCACACCCGGGAGGGAACACTGAAGCTTTCTTT. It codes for CASSPHPGGNTEAFF.

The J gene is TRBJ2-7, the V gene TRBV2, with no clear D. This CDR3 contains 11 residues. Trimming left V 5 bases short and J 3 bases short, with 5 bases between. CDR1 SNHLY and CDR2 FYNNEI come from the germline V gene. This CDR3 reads CASSYLYEQYF. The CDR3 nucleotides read TGTGCCAGCAGTTATCTCTACGAGCAGTACTTC.

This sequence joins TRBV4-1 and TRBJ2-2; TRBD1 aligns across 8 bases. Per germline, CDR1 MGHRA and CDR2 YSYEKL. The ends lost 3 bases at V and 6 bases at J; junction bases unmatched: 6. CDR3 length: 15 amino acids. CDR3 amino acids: CASSQGGQVAGELFF. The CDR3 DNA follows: TGCGCCAGCAGCCAGGGGGGACAGGTTGCCGGGGAGCTGTTTTTT.

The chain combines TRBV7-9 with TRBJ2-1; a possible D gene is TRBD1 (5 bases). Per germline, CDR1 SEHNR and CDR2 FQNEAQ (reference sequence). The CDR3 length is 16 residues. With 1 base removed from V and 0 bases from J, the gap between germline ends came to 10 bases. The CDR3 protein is CASSLGGRHSYNEQFF. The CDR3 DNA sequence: TGTGCCAGCAGCTTAGGGGGCAGGCACTCCTACAATGAGCAGTTCTTC.

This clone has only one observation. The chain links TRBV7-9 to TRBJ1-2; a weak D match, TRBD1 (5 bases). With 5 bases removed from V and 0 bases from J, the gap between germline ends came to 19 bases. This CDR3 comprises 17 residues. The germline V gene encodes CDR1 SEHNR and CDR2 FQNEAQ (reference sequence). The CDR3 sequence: CASSQNEAGLSNYGYTF. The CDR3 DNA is TGTGCCAGCAGCCAGAACGAAGCGGGACTCTCTAACTATGGCTACACCTTC.

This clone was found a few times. The CDR3 protein is CASSLALASGSHNEQFF. Here the CDR3 DNA reads TGTGCCAGCAGCTTAGCGTTGGCTAGCGGGAGTCACAATGAGCAGTTCTTC. V and J are TRBV7-9 and TRBJ2-1, with 10 bases lining up with TRBD2. Germline V gene data show CDR1 as SEHNR and CDR2 as FQNEAQ (reference sequence). The CDR3 consists of 17 residues. V gave up 0 bases and J gave up 5 bases; unmatched junction bases: 7.

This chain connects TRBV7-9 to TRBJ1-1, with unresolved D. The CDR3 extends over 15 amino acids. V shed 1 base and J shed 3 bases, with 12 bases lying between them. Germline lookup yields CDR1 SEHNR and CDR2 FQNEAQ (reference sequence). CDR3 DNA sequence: TGTGCCAGCAGCTTAGGGGTGGCCGGGGACACTGAAGCTTTCTTT. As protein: CASSLGVAGDTEAFF.

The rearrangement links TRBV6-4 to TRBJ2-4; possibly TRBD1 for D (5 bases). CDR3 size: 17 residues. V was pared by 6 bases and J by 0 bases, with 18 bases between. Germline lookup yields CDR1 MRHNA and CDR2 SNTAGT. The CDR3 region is CASSSSLGPRAKNIQYF. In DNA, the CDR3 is TGTGCCAGCAGCTCCTCTTTGGGGCCCAGAGCCAAAAACATTCAGTACTTC.

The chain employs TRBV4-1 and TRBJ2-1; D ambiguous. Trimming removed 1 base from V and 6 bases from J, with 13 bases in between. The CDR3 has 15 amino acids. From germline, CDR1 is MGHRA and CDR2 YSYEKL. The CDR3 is CASSQGPPAGNEQFF. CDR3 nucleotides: TGCGCCAGCAGCCAAGGTCCCCCCGCCGGCAATGAGCAGTTCTTC.

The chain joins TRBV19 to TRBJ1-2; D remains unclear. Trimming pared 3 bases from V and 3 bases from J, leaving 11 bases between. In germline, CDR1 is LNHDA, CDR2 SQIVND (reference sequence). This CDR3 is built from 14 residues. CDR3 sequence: CASSIGKGDYGYTF. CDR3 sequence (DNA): TGTGCCAGTAGTATCGGCAAGGGAGACTATGGCTACACCTTC.